This TCR beta chain was recorded in a study of T cell repertoires in cytomegalovirus infection. Study-level information: The public TCR beta signatures pointed to both CMV infection and matching HLA type. Study-wide findings and caveats: The cumulative frequency of public TCR beta families identified carriers of CMV plus the relevant HLA.

About this clonotype: Its cognate antigen is unknown.

This CDR3 contains 15 residues. Per germline, CDR1 MDHEN and CDR2 SYDVKM. V dropped 2 bases and J dropped 0 bases, with 11 bases sitting between them. From the reads, TCRdb called clonotypes with MiXCR, one entry per CDR3 protein. This sample has some 150,000 distinct CDR3 sequences; under 8% occur once, and the top ten carry around 17%. The genes are TRBV28 and TRBJ2-7; no definite D call. Sequenced: PBMCs. This clonotype originated in a human donor in good health (CMV status not recorded). Some clones in this sample may be carry-over from other donors' samples. The CDR3 protein is CASSLGPQSSYEQYF. The CDR3 coding sequence is TGTGCCAGCAGTTTAGGCCCCCAGAGCTCCTACGAGCAGTACTTC.